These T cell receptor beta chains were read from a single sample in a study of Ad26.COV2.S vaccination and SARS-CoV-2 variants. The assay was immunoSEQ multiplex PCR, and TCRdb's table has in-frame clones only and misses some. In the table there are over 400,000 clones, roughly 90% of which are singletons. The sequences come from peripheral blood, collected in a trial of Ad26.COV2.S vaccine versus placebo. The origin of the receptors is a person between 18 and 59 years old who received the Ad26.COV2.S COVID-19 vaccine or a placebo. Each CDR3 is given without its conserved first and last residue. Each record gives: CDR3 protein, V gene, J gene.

CDR3aa: ASSVGGGDRGYIGTGELF
v_gene: TRBV9
j_gene: TRBJ2-2

CDR3aa: ASTRYLQGSSYNEQF
v_gene: TRBV19
j_gene: TRBJ2-1

CDR3aa: ASRIGEGAEAF
v_gene: TRBV12-3/TRBV12-4
j_gene: TRBJ1-1

CDR3aa: ASSQAFWADKGTGIFNEQF
v_gene: TRBV4-3
j_gene: TRBJ2-1

CDR3aa: ASVLGGGKTTEAF
v_gene: TRBV28
j_gene: TRBJ1-1

CDR3aa: ASSPGGNGQPQH
v_gene: TRBV6-2/TRBV6-3
j_gene: TRBJ1-5

CDR3aa: ASSQFPGQASYEQY
v_gene: TRBV4-1
j_gene: TRBJ2-7

CDR3aa: ASSLAQGGSFNQETQY
v_gene: TRBV5-1
j_gene: TRBJ2-5

CDR3aa: ASSPSHEQF
v_gene: TRBV7-9
j_gene: TRBJ2-1

CDR3aa: ASSFSLGSSYEQY
v_gene: TRBV7-2
j_gene: TRBJ2-7

CDR3aa: AWKGGREAF
v_gene: TRBV30
j_gene: TRBJ1-1

CDR3aa: ASSFGLAGGNANEQF
v_gene: TRBV7-9
j_gene: TRBJ2-1

CDR3aa: ASSLEAFGQAIRNTIY
v_gene: TRBV11-2
j_gene: TRBJ1-3

CDR3aa: ASEPIWGGETQY
v_gene: TRBV7-2
j_gene: TRBJ2-5

CDR3aa: ASSITGGTTSTTQETQY
v_gene: TRBV5-1
j_gene: TRBJ2-5

CDR3aa: ASSRQDRVEGYEQY
v_gene: TRBV28
j_gene: TRBJ2-7

CDR3aa: ASSGTSGYYEQY
v_gene: TRBV28
j_gene: TRBJ2-7

CDR3aa: ASSAGTQNTEAF
v_gene: TRBV9
j_gene: TRBJ1-1

CDR3aa: ASSLVVDGELF
v_gene: TRBV5-1
j_gene: TRBJ2-2

CDR3aa: ASSVGLAGGSDTQY
v_gene: TRBV9
j_gene: TRBJ2-3

CDR3aa: ASSYPDVLGEKLF
v_gene: TRBV6-6
j_gene: TRBJ1-4

CDR3aa: ASSEPSGTSTDTQY
v_gene: TRBV9
j_gene: TRBJ2-3

CDR3aa: ASSLWGGYEQY
v_gene: TRBV27
j_gene: TRBJ2-7

CDR3aa: ASSQERGLAVGRGTGELF
v_gene: TRBV4-1
j_gene: TRBJ2-2

CDR3aa: ASSSRAGRSLYQETQY
v_gene: TRBV7-9
j_gene: TRBJ2-5

CDR3aa: ASLRGGRDNEQF
v_gene: TRBV7-2
j_gene: TRBJ2-1

CDR3aa: ASSLAVPTNEKLF
v_gene: TRBV5-1
j_gene: TRBJ1-4

CDR3aa: ASSYRGLANQPQH
v_gene: TRBV6-2/TRBV6-3
j_gene: TRBJ1-5

CDR3aa: ASSLTGGYGYT
v_gene: TRBV11-3
j_gene: TRBJ1-2

CDR3aa: ASSTAGTGGSFAQY
v_gene: TRBV5-4
j_gene: TRBJ2-3

CDR3aa: ASGRGVDTIY
v_gene: TRBV30
j_gene: TRBJ1-3

CDR3aa: ASSDHGTATYEQY
v_gene: TRBV25-1
j_gene: TRBJ2-7

CDR3aa: ASGRGPQH
v_gene: TRBV27
j_gene: TRBJ1-5

CDR3aa: ASSFYPGTGTYEQY
v_gene: TRBV5-1
j_gene: TRBJ2-7

CDR3aa: ASSLGGGTSYEQY
v_gene: TRBV7-2
j_gene: TRBJ2-7

CDR3aa: ASSYSRTLSYNEQF
v_gene: TRBV6-2/TRBV6-3
j_gene: TRBJ2-1

CDR3aa: ASSPSDYGVLGYT
v_gene: TRBV3-1/TRBV3-2
j_gene: TRBJ1-2

CDR3aa: ASSQDHGDTQY
v_gene: TRBV14
j_gene: TRBJ2-3

CDR3aa: ASSLAHSTHYGYT
v_gene: TRBV5-1
j_gene: TRBJ1-2

CDR3aa: ASSTTPGQDFYEQY
v_gene: TRBV13
j_gene: TRBJ2-7

CDR3aa: ASSPAGGRQH
v_gene: TRBV18
j_gene: TRBJ1-5

CDR3aa: ASSSGTSTDTQY
v_gene: TRBV5-1
j_gene: TRBJ2-3

CDR3aa: ASSQDIGSNRGRRRKGYT
v_gene: TRBV4-3
j_gene: TRBJ1-2

CDR3aa: ASSFEREGRTGELF
v_gene: TRBV7-9
j_gene: TRBJ2-2

CDR3aa: ASSSRQGAIQETQY
v_gene: TRBV5-1
j_gene: TRBJ2-5

CDR3aa: ASRDGTGGPYGYT
v_gene: TRBV5-4
j_gene: TRBJ1-2

CDR3aa: ASSVPSGGSNQPQH
v_gene: TRBV19
j_gene: TRBJ1-5

CDR3aa: ASSLRPDVLNTGELF
v_gene: TRBV7-2
j_gene: TRBJ2-2

CDR3aa: ASTGRIRQGAFRNTEAF
v_gene: TRBV19
j_gene: TRBJ1-1

CDR3aa: ASSTTPDSSYEQY
v_gene: TRBV19
j_gene: TRBJ2-7

CDR3aa: ASTNLRDYRADTGELF
v_gene: TRBV5-8
j_gene: TRBJ2-2